This entry lists 28 T cell receptor beta chains sequenced from one sample in a study of neoadjuvant anti-PD-1 for oral cavity cancer. Time point noted: after neoadjuvant nivolumab, at surgical resection. TCRdb's table, derived via immunoSEQ multiplex PCR, lists solely in-frame clones and lacks some. The data hold about 14,000 clones, with 60% to 80% observed a single time. Here the sequenced sample was PBMCs, taken after nivolumab (anti-PD-1) treatment. The receptor set was obtained from a person aged 40 to 85 with oral cavity squamous cell carcinoma.

The V and J genes are TRBV6-1 and TRBJ1-5; D possibly corresponds to TRBD1 (6 bases). This CDR3 is 14 amino acids long. V was clipped by 8 bases and J by 1 base, with 12 bases between them. CDR1 is MNHNS, CDR2 SASEGT, per germline. The CDR3 is CASGGGGSNQPQHF. The CDR3 DNA follows: TGTGCCAGCGGGGGAGGGGGGAGCAATCAGCCCCAGCATTTT.

This clone was seen more than once but under ten times. The CDR3 DNA sequence: TGTGCCAGCAGGTGGGGGTCGATCCAGTATAGCAATCAGCCCCAGCATTTT. It encodes CASRWGSIQYSNQPQHF. The chain employs TRBV2 and TRBJ1-5, with a possible D match to TRBD1 (5 bases). Germline V gene data show CDR1 as SNHLY and CDR2 as FYNNEI. Trimming stripped 6 bases from V and 0 bases from J, with 18 bases between. This CDR3 is 17 amino acids long.

The chain links TRBV5-1 to TRBJ2-7; 11 bases agree with TRBD2. Germline-derived CDR1 and CDR2 are SGHRS and YFSETQ. V lost 1 base, J lost 4 bases, and 1 base stayed unmatched. There are 14 residues in the CDR3. The CDR3 sequence: CASSLRTSGYEQYF. The CDR3 DNA reads TGCGCCAGCAGCTTGAGGACTAGCGGGTACGAGCAGTACTTC.

Here the CDR3 DNA reads TGTGCCACCAGCAGAGGGGTAGATACGCAGTATTTT. This translates into CATSRGVDTQYF. The chain has TRBV15 and TRBJ2-3; D is uncertain. The V end lost 1 base, the J end lost 5 bases, and 4 bases lay between the germline ends. CDR3 length: 12 amino acids. The germline CDR1 and CDR2 sequences are LNHNV and YYDKDF (reference sequence).

This clone was seen a few times. The chain employs TRBV4-2 and TRBJ2-7; D is possibly TRBD1 (5 bases). CDR3 size: 15 residues. Germline CDR1 is LGHNA and CDR2 is YNFKEQ. Trimming left V 0 bases short and J 1 base short, with 10 bases between. The CDR3 loop reads CASSQDREISYEQYF. The DNA for the CDR3 is TGTGCCAGCAGCCAAGACAGGGAAATTTCCTACGAGCAGTACTTC.

This chain links TRBV5-1 with TRBJ1-1; D is perhaps TRBD1 (6 bases). The CDR3 spans 15 residues. Trimming cost V 0 bases and J 0 bases, with 9 bases left between them. Germline V gene data show CDR1 as SGHRS and CDR2 as YFSETQ. CDR3 DNA: TGCGCCAGCAGCTTGGGGACAGCTGTGAACACTGAAGCTTTCTTT. Its translation is CASSLGTAVNTEAFF.

This clone appeared a few times. V usage is TRBV25-1 and J usage is TRBJ1-4; D unresolved. Trimming shortened V by 4 bases and J by 10 bases, and 19 bases separated the two germline ends. The germline V gene encodes CDR1 MGHDK and CDR2 SYGVNS. The CDR3 contains 15 residues. CDR3 nucleotides: TGTGCCAGCAGTGGTGAGACAACCACCACGGGAAAACTGTTTTTT. This sequence encodes CASSGETTTTGKLFF. The full variable domain, rest sourced from reference TRBV25-1 and TRBJ1-4, is EADIYQTPRYLVIGTGKKITLECSQTMGHDKMYWYQQDPGMELHLIHYSYGVNSTEKGDLSSESTVSRIRTEHFPLTLESARPSHTSQYLCASSGETTTTGKLFFGSGTQLSVL.

This chain joins TRBV5-1 and TRBJ2-5; D possibly corresponds to TRBD1 (5 bases). Deletions cut 0 bases from V and 7 bases from J, with 25 bases between. Germline loops: CDR1 SGHRS, CDR2 YFSETQ. The CDR3 is 18 amino acids. CDR3 bases: TGCGCCAGCAGCTTGGTGCAGGGTTTTCCTCCTCACCGGGTGACCCAGTACTTC. Protein: CASSLVQGFPPHRVTQYF.

The chain recombines TRBV7-2 with TRBJ2-3; 8 bases fit TRBD1. The V segment lost 5 bases and the J segment 3 bases; nucleotides outside the gene matches: 10. CDR1 and CDR2 from the germline V gene are SGHTA and FQGNSA. The CDR3 is 16 amino acids. CDR3 nucleotide sequence: TGTGCCAGCAGCGTTACCGGGACAGGACCGACAGATACGCAGTATTTT. Its protein product is CASSVTGTGPTDTQYF.

This clone was counted only a few times. CDR3 residues: CATSRETGYGYTF. The CDR3 DNA follows: TGTGCCACCAGCAGAGAAACAGGATATGGCTACACCTTC. The chain joins TRBV15 to TRBJ1-2, with D maybe TRBD1 (5 bases). V lost 0 bases to trimming and J lost 5 bases, with 7 bases between them. CDR3 length: 13 amino acids. The germline CDR1 and CDR2 sequences are LNHNV and YYDKDF (reference sequence).

The chain uses TRBV7-2 and TRBJ2-1, with TRBD2 identical over 8 bases. This CDR3 comprises 15 residues. CDR1 and CDR2 from the germline V gene are SGHTA and FQGNSA. Trimming took 0 bases from V and 4 from J; bases not matched to a gene: 2. The CDR3 DNA reads TGTGCCAGCAGCTTAGCGGCTAGCGGGTACAATGAGCAGTTCTTC. It yields the protein CASSLAASGYNEQFF.

The chain employs TRBV2 and TRBJ1-5; 8 bases align to TRBD1. CDR1 SNHLY and CDR2 FYNNEI come from the germline V gene. This CDR3 spans 14 amino acids. After removal of 5 bases from V and 2 bases from J, the junction contained 2 bases not matched to a gene. The CDR3 region has the DNA TGTGCCAGCAGTAAGGACAGGGGCAATCAGCCCCAGCATTTT. Translating gives CASSKDRGNQPQHF.

This chain uses TRBV5-1 with TRBJ1-1; D is ambiguous. From germline, CDR1 is SGHRS and CDR2 YFSETQ. V was clipped by 10 bases and J by 4 bases, with 14 bases between them. This CDR3 comprises 12 residues. This CDR3 is CADGPPSTEAFF. CDR3 nucleotide sequence: TGCGCCGACGGGCCTCCGTCCACTGAAGCTTTCTTT.

This clone was seen only a few times. CDR3 residues: CASSDVVYEQYF. The CDR3 DNA reads as TGTGCCAGCAGTGATGTGGTCTACGAGCAGTACTTC. V and J are TRBV2 and TRBJ2-7; no firm D call. The germline CDR1 and CDR2 sequences are SNHLY and FYNNEI. The CDR3 has 12 amino acids. V was cut by 3 bases and J by 3 bases, with 6 bases left in between.

The chain is built from TRBV7-9 and TRBJ1-1; D gene ambiguous. The CDR3 covers 15 residues. CDR1 and CDR2 from the germline V gene are SEHNR and FQNEAQ (reference sequence). V dropped 5 bases and J dropped 0 bases, with 13 bases sitting between them. The CDR3 DNA reads as TGTGCCAGCAGCGATTACCGTACAATGAACACTGAAGCTTTCTTT. It codes for CASSDYRTMNTEAFF.

This clone was found once. The J gene is TRBJ1-3, the V gene TRBV5-4; D perhaps matches TRBD1 (5 bases). The CDR3 sequence is 16 residues long. Germline V CDR1 and CDR2: SGHNT, YYREEE (reference sequence). Trimming took 2 bases from V and 0 from J, leaving 12 bases between them. The CDR3 DNA reads TGTGCCAGCAGCTTCGCAGGGAAACCCTCTGGAAACACCATATATTTT. Protein product: CASSFAGKPSGNTIYF.

This clone was detected once. V is TRBV12-5 and J is TRBJ1-1; no clear D. CDR1 LGHNT and CDR2 FRNRAP come from the germline V gene. V shed 3 bases and J shed 10 bases, with 18 bases lying between them. The CDR3 runs to 14 residues. CDR3 DNA: TGTGCTAGTGGTTTAATCGGTACGCCGGCGGGAGCTTTCTTT. This gives the protein CASGLIGTPAGAFF.

The rearrangement links TRBV7-2 to TRBJ2-5, with 7 positions matching TRBD2. Germline loops: CDR1 SGHTA, CDR2 FQGNSA. This CDR3 has 16 residues. V was clipped by 2 bases and J by 2 bases; unmatched bases: 8. The CDR3 protein is CASSLWGGGWQETQYF. For the CDR3, the DNA is TGTGCCAGCAGCTTATGGGGCGGGGGTTGGCAAGAGACCCAGTACTTC.

The rearrangement joins TRBV27 to TRBJ2-7; D call uncertain. In germline, CDR1 is MNHEY, CDR2 SMNVEV (reference sequence). The V and J ends lost 2 bases and 3 bases respectively, with 5 bases between them. The CDR3 runs to 12 residues. CDR3 nucleotide sequence: TGTGCCAGCAGTTTAAGAGGCTACGAGCAGTACTTC. Its translation: CASSLRGYEQYF.

This chain links TRBV5-6 with TRBJ1-1; weak D call: TRBD1 (5 bases). Germline V gives CDR1 SGHDT, CDR2 YYEEEE. V was shortened by 2 bases and J by 1 base, with 12 bases between the two germline ends. The CDR3 has 15 amino acids. CDR3 loop: CASSFRGARNTEAFF. CDR3 DNA sequence: TGTGCCAGCAGCTTCCGAGGGGCCCGGAACACTGAAGCTTTCTTT.

The CDR3 here is CASSAQGLGTEAFF. CDR3 nucleotides: TGTGCCAGCAGTGCGCAGGGACTGGGCACTGAAGCTTTCTTT. The rearrangement joins TRBV6-1 to TRBJ1-1; a weak D match, TRBD1 (5 bases). The CDR3 length is 14 residues. The germline V gene encodes CDR1 MNHNS and CDR2 SASEGT. The V and J ends lost 4 bases and 4 bases respectively, with 13 bases between them.

The chain joins TRBV6-5 to TRBJ1-6; 8 nucleotides agree with TRBD1. With V trimmed by 5 bases and J by 0 bases, 0 bases remained unmatched. Germline CDR1 MNHEY, CDR2 SVGAGI. This CDR3 region has 15 residues. The chain's CDR3 is CASSGQGSYNSPLHF. The CDR3 DNA follows: TGTGCCAGCAGTGGACAGGGCTCCTATAATTCACCCCTCCACTTT.

This clone has only a few counts. V gene TRBV4-1 combines with J gene TRBJ1-5; the D gene is possibly TRBD1 (5 bases). The CDR3 loop spans 16 amino acids. Germline CDR1 is MGHRA and CDR2 is YSYEKL. The ends were cut back, 2 bases at V and 6 bases at J, with 17 bases in the middle. This CDR3 is CASSQPPAGRGQPQHF. In DNA, the CDR3 is TGCGCCAGCAGCCAACCCCCTGCGGGACGGGGTCAGCCCCAGCATTTT.

This rearrangement joins TRBV6-5 to TRBJ1-3; D gene unclear. CDR1 and CDR2 from the germline V gene are MNHEY and SVGAGI. Trimming took 1 base from V and 0 from J, leaving 7 bases between them. The CDR3 runs to 15 residues. The CDR3 region is CASSYYSNSGNTIYF. As DNA, the CDR3 is TGTGCCAGCAGTTACTACTCCAACTCTGGAAACACCATATATTTT.

The chain links TRBV11-3 to TRBJ2-1; D tentatively fits TRBD1 or TRBD2 (7 bases each). CDR1 is SGHNT, CDR2 YENEEA, per germline. V was cut by 0 bases and J by 0 bases, with 15 bases left in between. CDR3 length equals 18 residues. Written as DNA, the CDR3 is TGTGCCAGCAGCTTAGATCAGGGGGGGTCGAACTCCTACAATGAGCAGTTCTTC. Amino acids: CASSLDQGGSNSYNEQFF.

The chain uses TRBV20-1 and TRBJ1-4; D unclear. Germline V CDR1 and CDR2: DFQATT, SNEGSKA (reference sequence). The V end lost 3 bases, the J end lost 6 bases, and 5 bases lay between the germline ends. This CDR3 comprises 11 residues. The CDR3 coding sequence is TGCAGTGCTAGCCTCCATGAAAAACTGTTTTTT. Its protein product is CSASLHEKLFF.

This chain uses TRBV7-8 with TRBJ2-5; 11 bases map to TRBD2. Germline CDR1 is SGHVS and CDR2 is FQNEAQ. This CDR3 has 15 amino acids. V shed 5 bases and J 0 bases; nucleotides not matched to a gene: 2. DNA for the CDR3: TGTGCCAGCAGCCGGGGACTAGCGGACCAAGAGACCCAGTACTTC. This codes for CASSRGLADQETQYF.

The chain recombines TRBV6-1 with TRBJ2-7, with 7 positions matching TRBD2. CDR3 length equals 15 residues. J gave up 1 base and V 4 bases, and 7 bases lay outside the gene matches. Looked up from germline, CDR1 is MNHNS and CDR2 is SASEGT. The CDR3 sequence: CASSARREGSYEQYF. The DNA of the CDR3 is TGTGCCAGCAGTGCCAGGAGGGAGGGTTCCTACGAGCAGTACTTC.